These 23 T cell receptor beta chains share one sample of origin, sequenced in a study of blood T cells in healthy people across ages. Primers used in a second PCR of roughly 7 to 11 cycles were a sample-barcoded 5' primer and a J-beta primer mix. TCRdb fed the 5' RACE reads into MiXCR, producing one record per CDR3 protein. The top ten clones hold more than 20% of a sample with over 1,500,000 distinct CDR3 sequences, about 39% of them seen once. The sample comprised blood. Receptors originate from a human donor in good health.

This clonotype was found a few times. The V and J genes are TRBV5-8 and TRBJ1-2; D is perhaps TRBD1 (6 bases). Germline lookup yields CDR1 SGHTS and CDR2 YDEGEE. CDR3 length equals 14 residues. Trimming pared 1 base from V and 5 bases from J, leaving 12 bases between. This chain's CDR3 is CASSLWGQEYGYTF. Written as DNA, the CDR3 is TGTGCCAGCAGCTTGTGGGGACAAGAGTATGGCTACACCTTC.

Note on this clonotype: One junction end disagrees with the germline gene, perhaps due to a read error. The chain joins TRBV12-3 or TRBV12-4 to TRBJ2-3; D possibly corresponds to TRBD2 (5 bases). This CDR3 has 13 residues. CDR3 in DNA: TGTGCCACCGATAGCGTGAGAACAGATGCGCAGTATTTT. Translation: CATDSVRTDAQYF.

The chain combines TRBV12-3 or TRBV12-4 with TRBJ2-7; TRBD1 agrees at 7 bases. The CDR3 spans 15 residues. V was clipped by 3 bases and J by 5 bases; unmatched bases: 10. As DNA, the CDR3 is TGTGCCAGCAGTTTGGGGAACAGGGGTTTCCACGAGCAGTACTTC. It yields the protein CASSLGNRGFHEQYF.

V usage is TRBV5-5 and J usage is TRBJ2-3; the D gene is possibly TRBD1 (6 bases). V was clipped by 1 base and J by 3 bases, with 9 bases between them. CDR3 length: 14 amino acids. Germline V gene lookup returns CDR1 SGHKS and CDR2 YYEKEE (reference sequence). The CDR3 bases are TGTGCCAGCAGCTTGAGTCAGGGGACAGATACGCAGTATTTT. It encodes CASSLSQGTDTQYF. The variable domain in full, with the rest retrieved from reference TRBV5-5 and TRBJ2-3, is DAGVTQSPTHLIKTRGQQVTLRCSPISGHKSVSWYQQVLGQGPQFIFQYYEKEERGRGNFPDRFSARQFPNYSSELNVNALLLGDSALYLCASSLSQGTDTQYFGPGTRLTVL.

In the case of this clonotype: A read error may be the cause here, since a much bigger clone is one base away. As DNA, the CDR3 is TGTGCCAGCAGCTTAGTAATCACCGGGGAGCTGTTTTTT. Encoded protein: CASSLVITGELFF. V gene TRBV7-2 combines with J gene TRBJ2-2; D is ambiguous. Trimming took off 1 base at V and 4 bases at J, with 4 bases between the two ends. The length of the CDR3 is 13 residues. Per the germline V gene, CDR1 is SGHTA and CDR2 is FQGNSA.

Only a few counts were recorded for this clonotype. CDR3 nucleotide sequence: TGTGCCAGCAGCTTCCCACCGACAGGAAACTACGAGCAGTACTTC. It translates to CASSFPPTGNYEQYF. V gene TRBV7-9 combines with J gene TRBJ2-7, with D possibly matching TRBD1 (6 bases). The CDR3 totals 15 residues. V was trimmed by 3 bases and J by 3 bases, leaving 15 bases between them. Per germline, CDR1 SEHNR and CDR2 FQNEAQ (reference sequence).

A few counts support this clonotype. A junction end diverges from the germline sequence, so it may reflect a read error. The gene calls are TRBV6-4 and TRBJ1-2; possibly TRBD1 for D (6 bases). This CDR3 contains 15 residues. Germline V gene data show CDR1 as MRHNA and CDR2 as SNTAGT. The CDR3 region is CASTPGDTQGNGHTF. CDR3 in DNA: TGTGCCAGCACCCCCGGGGACACTCAAGGAAATGGCCACACCTTC.

V gene TRBV20-1 combines with J gene TRBJ1-1; maybe TRBD1 (5 bases). The CDR3 has 14 amino acids. CDR1 and CDR2 from the germline V gene are DFQATT and SNEGSKA (reference sequence). The V end was cut by 4 bases, the J end by 4 bases, with 16 bases between. DNA for the CDR3: TGCAGTGCTACCCGGGGCACGGACCTCACTGAAGCTTTCTTT. This translates into CSATRGTDLTEAFF.

The rearrangement joins TRBV12-3 or TRBV12-4 to TRBJ1-2; D call uncertain. The V and J ends lost 7 bases and 2 bases respectively, with 11 bases between them. The CDR3 has 13 amino acids. This CDR3 is CASTRPENYGYTF. The CDR3 nucleotides read TGTGCCAGCACCCGGCCGGAAAACTATGGCTACACCTTC.

This clonotype was counted a few times. The chain joins TRBV4-3 to TRBJ2-1, with 7 bases matching TRBD1. The CDR3 loop spans 19 amino acids. Germline lookup yields CDR1 LGHNA and CDR2 YSLEER. The V and J ends lost 1 base and 0 bases, in that order; junction bases with no gene match: 12. CDR3 DNA sequence: TGCGCCAGCAGCCAAGCCCTTGGACAGGCCATGTTCTCCTACAATGAGCAGTTCTTC. This sequence encodes CASSQALGQAMFSYNEQFF.

This clonotype has just a few counts. This chain links TRBV7-2 with TRBJ2-1; weak D call: TRBD2 (5 bases). The germline CDR1 and CDR2 sequences are SGHTA and FQGNSA. The CDR3 runs 14 residues. V dropped 8 bases and J dropped 10 bases, with 21 bases sitting between them. This CDR3 is CASGPWALASEQFF. The CDR3 nucleotides are TGTGCCAGCGGGCCTTGGGCTCTAGCTTCGGAGCAGTTCTTC. The whole variable domain, filled in from reference TRBV7-2 and TRBJ2-1, reads GAGVSQSPSNKVTEKGKDVELRCDPISGHTALYWYRQSLGQGLEFLIYFQGNSAPDKSGLPSDRFSAERTGGSVSTLTIQRTQQEDSAVYLCASGPWALASEQFFGPGTRLTVL.

The chain recombines TRBV27 with TRBJ1-2, with 8 bases identical to TRBD1. CDR3 size: 15 residues. CDR1 and CDR2 (germline): MNHEY, SMNVEV (reference sequence). The trim removed 8 bases at V and 0 bases at J, leaving 8 bases unmatched. CDR3 coding DNA: TGTGCCAGCCAGGACAGGGTAGCGTCTAACTATGGCTACACCTTC. It codes for CASQDRVASNYGYTF.

This clonotype was observed a few times. The gene calls are TRBV10-3 and TRBJ2-1; 8 bases map to TRBD2. V dropped 10 bases and J dropped 4; count of bases not matched to a gene: 6. The germline gives CDR1 ENHRY, CDR2 SYGVKD. This CDR3 is built from 13 residues. As DNA, the CDR3 is TGTGCCACCACGGGACTAGATTACAATGAGCAGTTCTTC. Protein sequence: CATTGLDYNEQFF.

This chain uses TRBV4-3 with TRBJ1-5; D gene uncertain. Between the trimmed V and J ends, which lost 6 bases and 5 bases, there was a span of 14 bases. The CDR3 is 14 residues long. Germline CDR1 reads LGHNA; CDR2 reads YSLEER. The CDR3 loop is CASSPTVSYQPQHF. The CDR3 region has the DNA TGCGCCAGCAGTCCAACAGTCAGTTATCAGCCCCAGCATTTT.

With regard to this clonotype: A much larger clone is a single base away; this may be a read error. J is TRBJ2-4 and V is TRBV6-6; D remains unclear. Judging by the DNA end, TRBJ2-5 fits better; the J call may be wrong. Looked up from germline, CDR1 is MNHNY and CDR2 is SVGAGI (reference sequence). There are 14 residues in the CDR3. The CDR3 DNA sequence: TGTGCCGGCAGTTACTCCAGAGTTCAAGAGACCCAGTACTTC. Its protein is CAGSYSRVQETQYF.

This clonotype was picked up many times. This sequence joins TRBV7-2 and TRBJ2-7; 8 nucleotides align to TRBD1. Germline CDR1 reads SGHTA; CDR2 reads FQGNSA. CDR3 length: 15 amino acids. Trimming took 3 bases from V and 3 from J; bases not matched to a gene: 7. The CDR3 nucleotides read TGTGCCAGCAGCTTTCTGGGACAGGCCCTCTACGAGCAGTACTTC. Translation: CASSFLGQALYEQYF.

The chain employs TRBV5-1 and TRBJ2-5; maybe TRBD1 (5 bases). Deletions cut 5 bases from V and 7 bases from J, with 21 bases between. Germline V gene lookup returns CDR1 SGHRS and CDR2 YFSETQ. The CDR3 runs 15 residues. The CDR3 protein is CASSWGTGESGTQYF. DNA of the CDR3: TGCGCCAGCAGTTGGGGAACAGGAGAATCTGGGACCCAGTACTTC.

This clonotype was seen a handful of times. The chain links TRBV10-3 to TRBJ2-7, with D perhaps assigned TRBD1 or TRBD2 (6 bases each). Germline V gene lookup returns CDR1 ENHRY and CDR2 SYGVKD. The CDR3 is 14 residues long. V lost 4 bases to trimming and J lost 3 bases, with 13 bases between them. The DNA for the CDR3 is TGTGCCATCAGTGTGGGGGGCAGTTTCTACGAGCAGTACTTC. It specifies CAISVGGSFYEQYF.

V usage is TRBV20-1 and J usage is TRBJ2-7, with TRBD1 matching over 7 bases. Germline V gene data show CDR1 as DFQATT and CDR2 as SNEGSKA (reference sequence). The CDR3 covers 15 residues. V lost 5 bases and J lost 6; bases outside the gene matches: 16. CDR3 residues: CSASPLGDSLSEQYF. The CDR3 DNA is TGCAGTGCTTCCCCGCTCGGGGACAGCCTTAGCGAGCAGTACTTC.

This sequence joins TRBV7-2 and TRBJ1-4, with D perhaps matching TRBD1 (6 bases). In germline, CDR1 is SGHTA, CDR2 FQGNSA. CDR3 size: 16 residues. Trimming took off 0 bases at V and 8 bases at J, with 16 bases between the two ends. CDR3 sequence reads: CASSLALRAGAEKLFF. CDR3 sequence (DNA): TGTGCCAGCAGCTTAGCGCTACGGGCAGGGGCCGAAAAACTGTTTTTT.

This clonotype was found many times. The chain couples TRBV7-9 to TRBJ1-5, with TRBD1 matching 8 bases. The ends lost 5 bases at V and 6 bases at J; junction bases unmatched: 15. CDR1 is SEHNR, CDR2 FQNEAQ, per germline (reference sequence). This CDR3 is built from 17 residues. This chain's CDR3 is CASSQGAGRGNRQPQHF. Here the CDR3 DNA reads TGTGCCAGCAGCCAGGGGGCAGGAAGGGGTAATCGTCAGCCCCAGCATTTT.

This sequence joins TRBV7-9 and TRBJ2-6, with 9 bases aligning to TRBD2. Losses at the gene ends were 1 base for V and 2 bases for J; bases not matched to a gene: 12. The CDR3 loop spans 20 amino acids. In germline, CDR1 is SEHNR, CDR2 FQNEAQ (reference sequence). CDR3: CASSLVLGPAGGPGANVLTF. The CDR3 DNA is TGTGCCAGCAGCTTAGTCTTAGGACCAGCGGGGGGACCTGGGGCCAACGTCCTGACTTTC.

This clonotype was seen a few times. The chain has TRBV7-2 and TRBJ1-5; a weak D match, TRBD1 (5 bases). CDR3 length equals 11 residues. V lost 3 bases and J lost 11, with 8 bases in between. The V gene's germline CDR1 is SGHTA and CDR2 FQGNSA. The CDR3 nucleotides read TGTGCCAGCAGCTTCGGGGGTACCCAGCATTTT. Translation: CASSFGGTQHF.